This entry features one TCR beta chain sequence. From germline, CDR1 is MNHNS and CDR2 SASEGT. The CDR3 length is 15 residues. With V trimmed by 5 bases and J by 3 bases, 9 bases remained unmatched. The source of the sample is a study of blood T cell repertoires in COVID-19. This table comes from immunoSEQ multiplex PCR, and its TCRdb copy is limited to in-frame clones, with some not included. This sample has under 350,000 clones, with roughly 89% found just once. The chain carries TRBV6-1 and TRBJ1-2; TRBD1 matches 7 bases. Sample: peripheral blood. This clonotype originated in a man aged 35-49 years with acute or convalescent COVID-19. CDR3 loop: CASSSYRGYDYGYTF. As DNA, the CDR3 is TGTGCCAGCAGTTCCTACAGGGGCTACGACTATGGCTACACCTTC.